These T cell receptor beta chains were read from a single sample in a study of T cell responses to AZD1222 COVID-19 vaccine. The protocol was immunoSEQ multiplex PCR, while the TCRdb copy is restricted to in-frame clones and leaves out a portion. The data show 80,000 to 100,000 clones, with around 89% seen just once and 7.5% held by the top ten. The sequencing here drew on peripheral blood, taken on day 0 of AZD1222 vaccination. The receptor set was obtained from an adult in good health. The CDR3 runs from the conserved cysteine through the conserved F or W. D genes are given only for firm matches.

v_call d_call cdr3_aa
TRBV6-2/TRBV6-3 TRBD1 CASSYPDRATLHF
TRBV5-5 . CASSLQGRDEKLFF
TRBV4-2 TRBD2 CASSPLGGTGTSGDEETQYF
TRBV9 TRBD2 CASSVRTSGGSSYNEQFF
TRBV28 . CSAGAGAFF
TRBV29-1 . CSVGENYGYTF
TRBV19 . CASSIWQQETQYF
TRBV6-1 . CASSEVLGDNEQFF
TRBV12-3/TRBV12-4 . CATTSSEGEKLFF
TRBV12-3/TRBV12-4 . CASTTTAIYGYTF
TRBV7-3 . CASSPRGAGSYNEQFF
TRBV7-2 . CASSYTTGIGDEKLFF
TRBV5-4 TRBD1 CASSSIQGANTEAFF
TRBV3-1/TRBV3-2 . CASSPPNSPLHF
TRBV7-9 . CASSLNGSSYNEQFF
TRBV9 . CASSVGAGGNTIYF
TRBV6-5 TRBD1 CASSYSDRARGYTF
TRBV5-1 . CASSLEKGRAFF
TRBV7-2 . CASSPLQETQYF
TRBV28 . CASSFRGNYGYTF
TRBV6-5 . CASCSRGTEAFF
TRBV6-5 . CASSYSSGQRNTEAFF
TRBV9 . CASSVNGRPRGEKLFF
TRBV7-3 TRBD1 CASSLRGQQGGYNEQFF
TRBV30 . CAGSGGPETYNEQFF
TRBV19 TRBD1 CASSIQGADTQYF
TRBV29-1 . CSVLGGPGSGSSYNEQFF
TRBV3-1/TRBV3-2 TRBD1 CASSLGQGVHEQYF
TRBV18 . CASSPRGTENNEQFF
TRBV5-1 . CASSLTGPTDQETQYF
TRBV5-1 TRBD2 CASSPERGVYNEQFF
TRBV5-1 . CASSLGSPALETQYF
TRBV2 . CASSGPGQETQYF
TRBV19 TRBD2 CASSNPSGNTGELFF
TRBV6-5 TRBD1 CASRHRGRYEQYF
TRBV7-2 . CASSSTLGQTNSPLHF
TRBV19 . CAKTEYRTDTQYF
TRBV7-3 TRBD2 CASSRTRDNEQFF
TRBV7-9 TRBD1 CASSQTGSTQPQHF
TRBV19 TRBD2 CASSIRLAGAFYNEQFF
TRBV30 . CAWSVLNTGELFF
TRBV7-6 TRBD1 CASSQTGQTYEQYF
TRBV4-2 TRBD1 CASSHDRGNTEAFF
TRBV7-8 . CASSSNPPGVTYEQYF
TRBV5-1 TRBD2 CASSVPTSPPQETQYF
TRBV27 . CASSLGRGKSYAYEQYF
TRBV5-4 TRBD2 CASSSKRGGDEGTDTQYF
TRBV7-8 . CASSSGQNAETQYF
TRBV30 TRBD1 CAWSTGQGNNEKLFF
TRBV5-1 . CASSSGASEGEKLFF
TRBV28 . CASSPRQAPYEQYF
TRBV28 TRBD1 CASSTPDRGLYTEAFF